These T cell receptor beta chains were read from a single sample in a study of CD8 T cells in ankylosing spondylitis. TCRdb passed the 5' RACE reads through MiXCR, listing each CDR3 protein once. Found here are hundreds of thousands of distinct CDR3 sequences, roughly 8.2% of them singletons; the top ten hold approximately 4.8%. Sequencing input: blood, either unsorted or a sorted T cell fraction (not recorded which). The receptors were sampled from a female donor with ankylosing spondylitis or in good health (not recorded which). Both conserved end residues are part of each CDR3. A D gene is named only where the DNA matches it firmly. Clone size is stated in some rows and not others, as once, few, many or a class when expanded.

>.|TRBV20-1|many|16|TRBJ1-1
CSARRFGGMKGTEVFF
TGCAGTGCTAGAAGGTTCGGCGGTATGAAAGGCACTGAAGTTTTCTTT
>.|TRBV5-1|.|11|TRBJ2-5
CASRSGETQYF
TGCGCCAGCCGGTCTGGGGAGACCCAGTACTTC
>.|TRBV7-2|.|16|TRBJ2-1
CASSLNSGKSNNEQFF
TGTGCCAGCAGCTTAAACTCAGGGAAGTCCAACAATGAGCAGTTCTTC
>.|TRBV20-1|many|15|TRBJ2-3
CSALHLTRVPDTQYF
TGCAGTGCCCTCCATTTGACTAGAGTCCCAGATACGCAGTATTTT
>TRBD1|TRBV7-2|many|14|TRBJ1-1
CASSYGQANTEAFF
TGTGCCAGCAGCTACGGACAGGCGAACACTGAAGCTTTCTTT
>.|TRBV5-1|many|12|TRBJ2-1
CASSRSGREQFF
TGCGCCAGCAGCAGATCCGGACGAGAGCAGTTCTTC
>.|TRBV5-1|many|18|TRBJ2-7
CASSLSPSGGISSYEQYF
TGCGCCAGCAGCTTGTCTCCTTCCGGCGGGATCAGCTCCTACGAGCAGTACTTC
>TRBD2|TRBV5-1|many|14|TRBJ2-1
CASSSSGSGGQQFF
TGCGCCAGCAGCTCTAGCGGGAGCGGGGGGCAGCAGTTCTTC
>TRBD2|TRBV6-5|many|18|TRBJ2-3
CASSYGVAGGIITDTQYF
TGTGCCAGCAGTTACGGGGTTGCGGGAGGGATAATCACAGATACGCAGTATTTT
>.|TRBV28|many|14|TRBJ2-5
CASSPPSLRETQYF
TGTGCCAGCAGCCCACCTTCCCTCCGGGAGACCCAGTACTTC
>TRBD2|TRBV7-2|.|14|TRBJ2-5
CASSRSGLQETQYF
TGTGCCAGCAGCCGTAGCGGGCTCCAAGAGACCCAGTACTTC
>TRBD1|TRBV7-2|.|14|TRBJ2-1
CASSLGVGTGGRFF
TGTGCCAGCAGCTTAGGGGTCGGCACAGGGGGGCGGTTCTTC
>.|TRBV7-2|many|14|TRBJ1-5
CASQGGQLNQPQHF
TGTGCCAGCCAAGGAGGACAGCTCAATCAGCCCCAGCATTTT
>TRBD1|TRBV28|many|14|TRBJ1-2
CASSSRQGPSGYTF
TGTGCCAGCAGTTCCCGACAGGGGCCGAGTGGCTACACCTTC
>.|TRBV20-1|many|16|TRBJ2-7
CSARDLGGRALFEQYF
TGCAGTGCTAGAGATCTGGGCGGAAGAGCCCTATTCGAGCAGTACTTC
>.|TRBV20-1|many|14|TRBJ2-5
CSARLSPGRETQYF
TGCAGTGCTAGATTATCGCCGGGACGAGAGACCCAGTACTTC
>.|TRBV7-6|many|13|TRBJ2-2
CASSLLGFGELFF
TGTGCCAGCAGCTTACTAGGGTTTGGGGAGCTGTTTTTT
>.|TRBV3-1|many|14|TRBJ2-5
CASSQEARQETQYF
TGTGCCAGCAGCCAAGAGGCTCGACAAGAGACCCAGTACTTC
>TRBD1|TRBV9|many|16|TRBJ1-2
CASSGVTGEGNYGYTF
TGTGCCAGCAGCGGGGTAACAGGGGAGGGTAACTATGGCTACACCTTC
>.|TRBV20-1|many|12|TRBJ1-1
CSAHGGGTEAFF
TGCAGTGCGCACGGGGGTGGGACTGAAGCTTTCTTT
>TRBD2|TRBV12-3/TRBV12-4|many|16|TRBJ2-1
CASSPPGLAGGDEQFF
TGTGCCAGCAGTCCACCGGGACTAGCGGGAGGGGATGAGCAGTTCTTC
>.|TRBV12-3/TRBV12-4|many|12|TRBJ2-7
CASSAPYYEQYF
TGTGCCAGCAGTGCCCCTTACTACGAGCAGTACTTC
>.|TRBV29-1|.|13|TRBJ1-3
CSGLLGPGNTIYF
TGCAGCGGTTTGTTAGGGCCAGGAAACACCATATATTTT
>TRBD1|TRBV20-1|many|14|TRBJ1-2
CSATATGTGYGYTF
TGCAGTGCTACCGCTACCGGGACAGGGTATGGCTACACCTTC
>.|TRBV9|many|11|TRBJ2-1
CASSGANEQFF
TGTGCCAGCAGCGGAGCGAATGAGCAGTTCTTC
>.|TRBV11-2|few|14|TRBJ1-2
CASSPPGFDYGYTF
TGTGCCAGCAGCCCCCCCGGGTTTGACTATGGCTACACCTTC
>TRBD2|TRBV18|many|15|TRBJ2-7
CASSPRSSGKYEQYF
TGTGCCAGCTCACCACGTAGTAGCGGGAAATACGAGCAGTACTTC
>TRBD2|TRBV7-2|many|14|TRBJ2-2
CASSFGRGTGELFF
TGTGCCAGCAGCTTTGGGAGGGGCACCGGGGAGCTGTTTTTT
>.|TRBV5-6|many|14|TRBJ1-2
CASGPDGLHYGYTF
TGTGCCAGCGGCCCGGACGGGCTTCACTATGGCTACACCTTC
>.|TRBV30|few|16|TRBJ2-6
CAWTSPPGSGANVLTF
TGTGCCTGGACCTCGCCCCCGGGCTCTGGGGCCAACGTCCTGACTTTC
>.|TRBV24-1|.|14|TRBJ1-2
CATSDLESSFGYTF
TGTGCCACCAGTGATTTGGAAAGCAGCTTCGGCTACACCTTC
>.|TRBV5-5|many|15|TRBJ2-1
CASSIGGGSYNEQFF
TGTGCCAGCAGCATTGGTGGGGGCTCCTACAATGAGCAGTTCTTC
>.|TRBV6-2/TRBV6-3|many|14|TRBJ2-5
CASRFLQAEETQYF
TGTGCCAGCAGGTTCTTACAGGCTGAAGAGACCCAGTACTTC
>.|TRBV29-1|many|10|TRBJ1-1
CSVGTPEAFF
TGCAGCGTTGGGACTCCTGAAGCTTTCTTT
>TRBD2|TRBV25-1|.|14|TRBJ2-7
CASSEFYGGDEQYF
TGTGCCAGCAGTGAATTCTATGGGGGGGACGAGCAGTACTTC
>.|TRBV12-3/TRBV12-4|.|14|TRBJ1-2
CASSLQITNYGYTF
TGTGCCAGCAGTTTACAGATTACTAACTATGGGTACACCTTC
>.|TRBV7-9|few|16|TRBJ1-2
CASSPDQGMGGYGYTF
TGTGCCAGCAGTCCTGATCAGGGGATGGGCGGCTATGGCTACACCTTC
>.|TRBV29-1|many|12|TRBJ2-1
CSVQGGANEQFF
TGCAGCGTCCAGGGGGGCGCCAATGAGCAGTTCTTC
>.|TRBV20-1|.|21|TRBJ1-1
CCAPSGTAGGTLSGVFTEAFF
TGCTGTGCTCCCTCGGGCACCGCGGGCGGCACGCTAAGTGGGGTGTTCACTGAAGCTTTCTTT
>.|TRBV6-2/TRBV6-3|many|17|TRBJ2-1
CASRPGRTSSSYNEQFF
TGTGCCAGCAGACCTGGCCGAACTAGTAGCTCCTACAATGAGCAGTTCTTC
>.|TRBV12-3/TRBV12-4|many|14|TRBJ2-3
CASSSAGTTDTQYF
TGTGCCAGCAGTTCCGCGGGTACAACAGATACGCAGTATTTT
>.|TRBV24-1|.|12|TRBJ1-2
CATSGRIYGYTF
TGTGCCACCAGTGGCCGGATCTATGGCTACACCTTC
>.|TRBV29-1|many|13|TRBJ1-1
CSARQGMGTEAFF
TGCAGCGCTCGCCAGGGCATGGGGACTGAAGCTTTCTTT
>TRBD1|TRBV6-1|many|14|TRBJ1-1
CASKGGQKNTEAFF
TGTGCCAGCAAGGGGGGACAGAAGAACACTGAAGCTTTCTTT
>TRBD2|TRBV2|many|14|TRBJ2-7
CASQTSGNLYEQYF
TGTGCCAGCCAGACTAGCGGGAATTTATACGAGCAGTACTTC
>.|TRBV7-9|few|16|TRBJ1-1
CASSRNLSGAFPEAFF
TGTGCCAGCAGCCGGAACTTATCGGGGGCTTTCCCTGAAGCTTTCTTT
>.|TRBV6-2/TRBV6-3|many|14|TRBJ2-1
CASSYSIPIDEQFF
TGTGCCAGCAGTTACTCGATCCCGATCGATGAGCAGTTCTTC
>.|TRBV7-9|.|13|TRBJ2-7
CASNSQGGYEQYF
TGTGCCAGCAACTCACAGGGCGGATACGAGCAGTACTTC
>.|TRBV10-3|many|14|TRBJ2-1
CAISAGTVNNEQFF
TGTGCCATCAGTGCGGGGACTGTAAACAATGAGCAGTTCTTC
>.|TRBV5-5|many|11|TRBJ2-3
CASSLENTQYF
TGTGCCAGCAGCTTGGAAAATACGCAGTATTTT
>.|TRBV15|.|13|TRBJ2-1
CKFLGEVVGEQFF
TGTAAATTCTTGGGGGAGGTGGTTGGTGAGCAGTTCTTC
>.|TRBV19|many|15|TRBJ2-3
CASSIYGGEGDTQYF
TGTGCCAGTAGTATTTATGGGGGAGAAGGTGATACGCAGTATTTT
>.|TRBV9|many|15|TRBJ1-2
CASSPEEARFYGYTF
TGTGCCAGCAGCCCGGAAGAGGCGAGGTTTTATGGCTACACCTTC
>TRBD2|TRBV7-6|few|13|TRBJ2-7
CASSLEAGRTQYF
TGTGCCAGCAGCTTAGAAGCCGGGAGGACGCAGTACTTC